Included here is one TCR beta chain sequence, with context. The data stem from a study of control samples from healthy donors and cancer patients. The CDR3 is 14 amino acids. Germline loops: CDR1 SGHTA, CDR2 FQGNSA. The V end was cut by 3 bases, the J end by 5 bases, with 13 bases between. Clones were sequenced by immunoSEQ multiplex PCR, and TCRdb holds only the in-frame ones, with some missing. This sample carries 150,000 to 200,000 clones, around 90% of them seen once, and the ten largest clones take less than 0.75%. Sequenced: blood. The clonotype comes from a woman aged 25-40 years in good health. J is TRBJ2-5 and V is TRBV7-2; D is unclear. The CDR3, as DNA: TGTGCCAGCAGCTTGGCGTTCGCGCGGGAGACCCAGTACTTC. Protein product: CASSLAFARETQYF.